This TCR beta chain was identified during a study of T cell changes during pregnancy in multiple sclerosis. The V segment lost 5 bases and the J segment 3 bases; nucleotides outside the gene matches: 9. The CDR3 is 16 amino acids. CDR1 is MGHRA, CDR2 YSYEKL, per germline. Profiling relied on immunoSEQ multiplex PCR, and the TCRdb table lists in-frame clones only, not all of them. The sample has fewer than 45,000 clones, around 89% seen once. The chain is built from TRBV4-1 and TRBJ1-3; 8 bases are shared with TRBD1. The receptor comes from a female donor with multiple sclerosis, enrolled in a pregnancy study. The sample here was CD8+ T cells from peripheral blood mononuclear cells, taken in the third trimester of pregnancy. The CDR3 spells CASSFRQGLSGNTIYF. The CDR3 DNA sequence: TGCGCCAGCAGCTTCCGACAGGGGCTAAGTGGAAACACCATATATTTT.